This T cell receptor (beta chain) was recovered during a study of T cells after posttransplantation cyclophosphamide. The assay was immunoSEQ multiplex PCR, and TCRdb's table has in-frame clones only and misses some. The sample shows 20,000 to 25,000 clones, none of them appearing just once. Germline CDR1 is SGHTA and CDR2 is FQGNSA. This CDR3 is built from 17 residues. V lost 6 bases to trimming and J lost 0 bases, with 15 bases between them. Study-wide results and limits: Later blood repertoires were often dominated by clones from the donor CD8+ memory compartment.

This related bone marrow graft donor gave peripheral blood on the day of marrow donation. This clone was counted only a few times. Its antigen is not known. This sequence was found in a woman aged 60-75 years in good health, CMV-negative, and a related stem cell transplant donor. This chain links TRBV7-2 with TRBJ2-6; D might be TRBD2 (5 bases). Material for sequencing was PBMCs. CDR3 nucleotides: TGTGCCAGCAGATCCGGCGGGTGGGGCTCTGGGGCCAACGTCCTGACTTTC. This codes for CASRSGGWGSGANVLTF.